This entry concerns a single T cell receptor (beta chain). These data originate in a study of T cells in Graves' hyperthyroidism and ophthalmopathy. Amplification targeted TCR beta CDR3 regions from RNA transcripts. The study used the HTBI primer set for a first-round RT-PCR of the TCR CDR3. MiXCR was run by TCRdb on the multiplex PCR reads, yielding one entry per CDR3 protein. The sample has roughly 700,000 distinct CDR3 sequences, 13% to 15% seen once. This CDR3 comprises 13 residues. The germline V and J ends were trimmed by 10 bases and 3 bases, with 13 bases remaining between them. Germline V lookup: CDR1 LNHDA, CDR2 SQIVND (reference sequence).

The specimen sequenced was blood. The gene calls are TRBV19 and TRBJ1-3; perhaps TRBD1 as D (6 bases). The sequence derives from a woman aged 18-30 years with Graves' hyperthyroidism. The CDR3 DNA sequence: TGTGCCACCACGAGGGGGTTTGGAAACACCATATATTTT. This sequence encodes CATTRGFGNTIYF.